These T cell receptor beta chains were read from a single sample in a study of CD8+CD57+ T cells in acquired aplastic anemia. Each CDR3 protein is one row after TCRdb ran MiXCR on the reads. The repertoire holds approximately 300,000 distinct CDR3 sequences, with approximately 58% as singletons. Sequencing was carried out using sorted CD4+, CD8+, or CD8+CD57+ T cells (not recorded which) from PBMCs. Receptor source: a human donor with aplastic anemia. The CDR3 runs from the conserved cysteine through the conserved F or W. The order of the fields is V gene, J gene, clone size, D gene, CDR3 DNA, CDR3 protein. A D gene is named only where the DNA matches it firmly. Clone size, where shown, is once, few, many, or a class for clones that have expanded.

TRBV5-1	TRBJ1-2	.	TRBD1	TGCGCCAGCAGCCTAGCCGGGACAGGGGGTGACTATGGCTACACCTTC	CASSLAGTGGDYGYTF
TRBV6-2/TRBV6-3	TRBJ1-5	many	TRBD1	TGTGCCAGCAGTCACCGGGACAGAAATCAGCCCCAGCATTTT	CASSHRDRNQPQHF
TRBV9	TRBJ2-7	.	.	TGTGCCAGCAGCGTAAAAACAGGGTACGAGCAGTACTTC	CASSVKTGYEQYF
TRBV29-1	TRBJ2-5	.	TRBD2	TGCAGCGTTGGAGGGACTAGCGGGGGGGCCGGGGAGACCCAGTACTTC	CSVGGTSGGAGETQYF
TRBV9	TRBJ2-7	many	.	TGTGCCAGCAGCGTAGAACAGGGCTCCTACGAGCAGTACTTC	CASSVEQGSYEQYF
TRBV24-1	TRBJ2-3	few	TRBD1	TGTGCCACCAGTGATTACAGGGGTGCAGATACGCAGTATTTT	CATSDYRGADTQYF
TRBV7-9	TRBJ2-1	.	.	TGTGCCAGCAGTTCAGTTACGGCTACGAACAATGAGCAGTTCTTC	CASSSVTATNNEQFF
TRBV3-1	TRBJ1-2	many	.	TGTGCCAGCAGTCTTAGTGGTGGCTACACCTTC	CASSLSGGYTF
TRBV9	TRBJ1-3	few	TRBD1	TGTGCCAGCTCACCCTCCGGGACAGGGGCTGGAAACACCATATATTTT	CASSPSGTGAGNTIYF
TRBV5-4	TRBJ2-1	.	TRBD2	TGTGCCAGCAGCACGGGACTAGCGGGGGTCTACAATGAGCAGTTCTTC	CASSTGLAGVYNEQFF
TRBV7-9	TRBJ1-1	.	.	TGTGCCAGCAGCCAAGCTTTATTAGGGAACACTGAAGCTTTCTTT	CASSQALLGNTEAFF
TRBV29-1	TRBJ1-1	many	TRBD1	TGCAGCGTTGGGGGACAGGGGGCCGGAAACACTGAAGCTTTCTTT	CSVGGQGAGNTEAFF
TRBV7-9	TRBJ2-5	.	TRBD1	TGTGCCACCAGCAGTGACAGGGGGTGGAGCGAGACCCAGTACTTC	CATSSDRGWSETQYF
TRBV11-3	TRBJ1-2	.	.	TGTGCCAGCAGCGAGAGGAGAAACTATGGCTACACCTTC	CASSERRNYGYTF
TRBV2	TRBJ1-1	.	.	TGTGCCGACTACCCCCCGGCAGACATGAACACTGAAGCTTTCTTT	CADYPPADMNTEAFF
TRBV5-1	TRBJ2-2	many	TRBD2	TGCGCCAGCAGCTTTATCGGGGGGGCTAACACCGGGGAGCTGTTTTTT	CASSFIGGANTGELFF
TRBV27	TRBJ2-3	.	TRBD2	TGTGCCACCCAGCGTTTCGGGGGGTACGCAGATACGCAGTATTTT	CATQRFGGYADTQYF
TRBV7-2	TRBJ1-2	.	.	TGTGCCAGCAGCTTAGTGGGTGGCTACACCTTC	CASSLVGGYTF
TRBV20-1	TRBJ2-3	.	.	TGCAGTGCTAGTTTAGCTTCAGATACGCAGTATTTT	CSASLASDTQYF
TRBV9	TRBJ1-2	.	TRBD1	TGTGCCAGCAGCGTAGGGGGGACAGGGAACTATGGCTACACCTTC	CASSVGGTGNYGYTF
TRBV25-1	TRBJ2-5	few	TRBD1	TGTGCCAGCAGTCGGGACAGGTGGAGGTCGGAGACCCAGTACTTC	CASSRDRWRSETQYF
TRBV4-3	TRBJ2-3	.	TRBD1	TGCGCCAGCAGCCCTCCGGGGGGACAGGGAACCACAGATACGCAGTATTTT	CASSPPGGQGTTDTQYF
TRBV2	TRBJ1-2	.	TRBD1	TGTGCCAGCAGGACAGGGGGCGCGGTGTTCGGCTACACCTTC	CASRTGGAVFGYTF
TRBV5-1	TRBJ1-6	.	.	TGCGCCAGCAGCTTATCCAGCGGTTTTAATTCACCCCTCCACTTT	CASSLSSGFNSPLHF
TRBV20-1	TRBJ2-3	.	.	TGCAGTGCTAGGACAGTCACAGATACGCAGTATTTT	CSARTVTDTQYF
TRBV7-8	TRBJ2-7	.	.	TGTGCCAGCAGCTTAGCTGTTCTAGGCAGGGTACACGAGCAGTACTTC	CASSLAVLGRVHEQYF
TRBV10-2	TRBJ2-3	.	.	TGCGCCAGCAGTGAAAGAGCGAATACAGATACGCAGTATTTT	CASSERANTDTQYF
TRBV12-3/TRBV12-4	TRBJ2-7	.	TRBD2	TGTGCCAGCAGCAAAAGACTAGCGGGAGAGACCGGGGAGCAGTACTTC	CASSKRLAGETGEQYF
TRBV7-3	TRBJ2-2	.	.	TGTGCCAGCAGCCAGGGGTCGCGGGAGCTGTTTTTT	CASSQGSRELFF
TRBV20-1	TRBJ2-1	.	.	TGCAGTGGGACGGATAACAATGAGCAGTTCTTC	CSGTDNNEQFF
TRBV5-1	TRBJ2-1	.	.	TGCGCCAGCAGCTCCCCCTTAAATAGCGCCAATGAGCAGTTCTTC	CASSSPLNSANEQFF
TRBV6-5	TRBJ2-6	.	.	TGTGCCAGCTTAAGCTCTGGGGCCAACGTCCTGACTTTC	CASLSSGANVLTF
TRBV11-3	TRBJ2-6	.	TRBD1	TGTGCCAGCAGCGCAGACAGGGGTGGCACTGGGGCCAACGTCCTGACTTTC	CASSADRGGTGANVLTF
TRBV7-9	TRBJ2-5	many	.	TGTGCCAGCAGCTTAGACTTGGATGGGGGGACCCAGTACTTC	CASSLDLDGGTQYF
TRBV12-3/TRBV12-4	TRBJ2-5	.	.	TGTGCCAGCGTCCTGATGGAGACCCAGTACTTC	CASVLMETQYF
TRBV5-1	TRBJ2-7	many	TRBD1	TGCGCCAGCAGCCCCGGAAGGACAGGTTACGAGCAGTACTTC	CASSPGRTGYEQYF
TRBV29-1	TRBJ1-3	many	TRBD1	TGCAGCGTTTCGGAGGGGGCCCGCTCTGGAAACACCATATATTTT	CSVSEGARSGNTIYF